This is a list of T cell receptor beta chains from one sample in a study of T cell responses to AZD1222 COVID-19 vaccine. Data came from immunoSEQ multiplex PCR; TCRdb stores just in-frame clones and leaves some out. Of 95,000 to 150,000 clones detected, 85% appear once; the ten largest clones hold roughly 4.4%. Specimen: peripheral blood, collected 28 days after the second AZD1222 dose. The source of these receptors is an adult who received the AZD1222 COVID-19 vaccine. The CDR3 runs from the conserved cysteine through the conserved F or W. A D gene is named only where the DNA matches it firmly. Expanded clones get a size class; other rows say once, few or many, or leave the size out.

>TRBV27|TRBD2|.|TRBJ2-1
TGTGCCAGCAGTACATATAGCGGGGGGCCCGACAATGAGCAGTTCTTC
CASSTYSGGPDNEQFF
>TRBV9|TRBD1|once|TRBJ1-1
TGTGCCAGCAGCGTAGTCGGCGGCTGGGACAGGGAAATCTTT
CASSVVGGWDREIF
>TRBV28|TRBD1|.|TRBJ2-5
TGTGCCAGCAGCAGTACCGGGACAGCACAAGAGACCCAGTACTTC
CASSSTGTAQETQYF
>TRBV15|TRBD1|.|TRBJ2-7
TGTGCCACCAGCAGAGATTCCGGGACAGGGGGTTTCGAGCAGTACTTC
CATSRDSGTGGFEQYF
>TRBV5-4|TRBD1|.|TRBJ2-5
TGTGCCAGCAGCACAGGGGTGGGCAGGGAAGAGACCCAGTACTTC
CASSTGVGREETQYF
>TRBV9|TRBD1|.|TRBJ1-2
TGTGCCAGCAGCGCCGGACAGGGAACAAATGGCTACACCTTC
CASSAGQGTNGYTF
>TRBV6-6|.|.|TRBJ2-5
TGTGCCAGCAGTTACTCGGGAGGAGTCGGCCAAGAGACCCAGTACTTC
CASSYSGGVGQETQYF
>TRBV5-1|.|.|TRBJ1-5
TGCGCCAGCAGCTCAGGGTGGGATCAGCCCCAGCATTTT
CASSSGWDQPQHF
>TRBV30|.|.|TRBJ2-6
TGTGCCTGGAGTGTATCGGGCTCTCCTGGGGCCAACGTCCTGACTTTC
CAWSVSGSPGANVLTF
>TRBV12-3/TRBV12-4|.|.|TRBJ1-2
TGTGCCAGCAGTTTGGGCTATGGCTACACCTTC
CASSLGYGYTF
>TRBV5-6|.|.|TRBJ2-1
TGTGCCAGCAGCTTGGGGGTTAGCCGCTACAATGAGCAGTTCTTC
CASSLGVSRYNEQFF
>TRBV27|TRBD1|.|TRBJ1-1
TGTGCCAGCAGTTCACAGGGGGTTTCGAACACTGAAGCTTTCTTT
CASSSQGVSNTEAFF
>TRBV30|.|.|TRBJ1-3
TGTGCCTGGCTGATGGGAAACACCATATATTTT
CAWLMGNTIYF
>TRBV28|.|.|TRBJ1-4
TGCCTTAACCCGACCACCCGTGTAGGACAGATATACGAAAAACTGTTTTTT
CLNPTTRVGQIYEKLFF
>TRBV3-1/TRBV3-2|.|.|TRBJ1-6
TGTGCCAGCAGCACCGACAGATTGTCACCCCTCCACTTT
CASSTDRLSPLHF
>TRBV2|.|.|TRBJ2-3
TGTGCCAGCAGTGTCTTCGATACGCAGTATTTT
CASSVFDTQYF
>TRBV4-3|.|.|TRBJ2-4
TGCGCCAGCAGCCAAGCGACCGATAAAAACATTCAGTACTTC
CASSQATDKNIQYF
>TRBV5-4|.|few|TRBJ2-7
TGTGCCAGCAGCTTGCTAGCCGGTACGGGCGAGCAGTACTTC
CASSLLAGTGEQYF
>TRBV5-6|.|.|TRBJ1-4
TGTGCCAGCAGCCGGACAGCCTATGAAAAACTGTTTTTT
CASSRTAYEKLFF
>TRBV4-1|.|.|TRBJ1-2
TGCGCCAGCAGCCACATTACGGGGTCAGGGAGGGATGGCTACACCTTC
CASSHITGSGRDGYTF
>TRBV7-9|TRBD1|.|TRBJ1-1
TGTGCCAGCAGGAGACAGGGTATTATGAACACTGAAGCTTTCTTT
CASRRQGIMNTEAFF
>TRBV30|TRBD1|.|TRBJ1-5
TGTGCCTGGAGTCTCAGGGGGGATCAGCCCCAGCATTTT
CAWSLRGDQPQHF
>TRBV20-1|.|.|TRBJ2-5
TGCAGTGCTAGTACACCCGGCGGGGCGGAGACCCAGTACTTC
CSASTPGGAETQYF
>TRBV7-9|.|.|TRBJ1-1
TGTGCCAGCAGCTTCGAAACGGGGGACACTGAAGCTTTCTTT
CASSFETGDTEAFF
>TRBV7-2|.|.|TRBJ2-7
TGTGCCAGCAGCTTGGTGCGACAGCTCCAATACGAGCAGTACTTC
CASSLVRQLQYEQYF
>TRBV13|.|.|TRBJ1-1
TGTGCCAGCAGACCCCTCTCGGGGGAACTTGACACTGAAGCTTTCTTT
CASRPLSGELDTEAFF
>TRBV28|TRBD1|.|TRBJ1-4
TGTGCCAGCAGTTCAGACTGGACAGGGAGGGATGAAAAACTGTTTTTT
CASSSDWTGRDEKLFF
>TRBV28|.|.|TRBJ1-1
TGTGCCAGCAGTCCCTCGAACAGGGCTAGGGAAGCTTTCTTT
CASSPSNRAREAFF
>TRBV23-1|TRBD1|.|TRBJ2-1
TGCGCCAGCACCGGGACAGGGACTTACTACAATGAGCAGTTCTTC
CASTGTGTYYNEQFF
>TRBV2|.|once|TRBJ2-1
TGTGCCAGCAGAGTCCAGGGGAAGTGGAGCGGTGAGCAGTTCTTC
CASRVQGKWSGEQFF
>TRBV5-6|.|.|TRBJ1-1
TGTGCCAGCAGCCCGCTGGGTGATTTGTCTGAAGCTTTCTTT
CASSPLGDLSEAFF
>TRBV5-4|.|few|TRBJ2-1
TGTGCCAGCAGTTTCCTGGGATCATCCTACAATGAGCAGTTCTTC
CASSFLGSSYNEQFF
>TRBV6-2/TRBV6-3|.|.|TRBJ1-2
TGTGCCAGCAGTGCCGGGACGGTCTATGGCTACACCTTC
CASSAGTVYGYTF
>TRBV27|.|.|TRBJ2-7
TGTGCCAGCACAGGGGTGAGCTCCTACGAGCAGTACTTC
CASTGVSSYEQYF
>TRBV9|TRBD1|.|TRBJ1-2
TGTGCCAGCAGCTACGACAGGGGTAAGGGCTACACCTTC
CASSYDRGKGYTF
>TRBV27|.|.|TRBJ1-2
TGTGCCAGCAGTTTCGGGGAGGGCTATGGCTACACCTTC
CASSFGEGYGYTF